One sample yielded the 9 T cell receptor beta chains listed below, sequenced in a study of shared clonotypes between healthy human individuals (TCRdb year 2020). Library generation was performed with the immunoSEQ multiplex PCR assay. As stored in TCRdb, this immuneACCESS dataset retains in-frame rearrangements with V and J assigned. A fraction of the clones does not appear; measured against another copy, unresolved V genes explain less than half of the discrepancy, and the remainder lacks a known reason. This sample is represented by under 130,000 clones; 67% of them were singletons. Together, the top ten hold over 20% of the sample. Material: memory CD8+ T cells sorted from blood. The cell subset or site label, read with the paper, signifies: CD45RO+ cells pooled with CCR7-negative TemRA cells. The receptor set was obtained from a woman aged 25 to 45 in good health.

The chain employs TRBV30 and TRBJ2-7; 10 nucleotides match TRBD2. Germline V CDR1 and CDR2: GTSNPN, SVGIG (reference sequence). This CDR3 comprises 15 residues. The V and J ends lost 2 bases and 3 bases, in that order; junction bases with no gene match: 7. The CDR3 region has the DNA TGTGCCTGGAGTTCTCTAGCGGGGGAAGACTACGAGCAGTACTTC. The encoded protein is CAWSSLAGEDYEQYF.

The J gene is TRBJ1-5, the V gene TRBV27; 9 nucleotides agree with TRBD1. Germline V gene lookup returns CDR1 MNHEY and CDR2 SMNVEV (reference sequence). The J segment lost 6 bases and the V segment lost 8 bases, leaving 5 bases of the junction unmatched. CDR3 length: 13 residues. The CDR3 DNA reads as TGTGCCAGCGGACAGGGGTACCCTCAGCCCCAGCATTTT. Its translation: CASGQGYPQPQHF.

This rearrangement joins TRBV11-2 to TRBJ2-7; a possible D gene is TRBD1 (6 bases). The CDR3 has 13 residues. Germline CDR1 SGHAT, CDR2 FQNNGV. Trimming pared 3 bases from V and 3 bases from J, leaving 9 bases between. The DNA for the CDR3 is TGTGCCAGCAGCTTCTCAGGGGACTACGAGCAGTACTTC. It specifies CASSFSGDYEQYF.

The CDR3 sequence is CASSESLGFNQPQHF. The CDR3 region has the DNA TGTGCCAGCAGTGAAAGTCTGGGCTTCAATCAGCCCCAGCATTTT. This chain joins TRBV6-1 and TRBJ1-5; no definite D call. CDR3 size: 15 residues. Germline CDR1 reads MNHNS; CDR2 reads SASEGT. Trimming pared 2 bases from V and 3 bases from J, leaving 11 bases between.

V gene TRBV4-1 combines with J gene TRBJ2-2; D may be TRBD1 or TRBD2 (5 bases each). V lost 1 base to trimming and J lost 6 bases, with 12 bases between them. The CDR3 covers 15 residues. Per the germline V gene, CDR1 is MGHRA and CDR2 is YSYEKL. CDR3 residues: CASSQGGRGSGELFF. CDR3 in DNA: TGCGCCAGCAGCCAAGGGGGCAGAGGGTCCGGGGAGCTGTTTTTT.

The CDR3 loop reads CAIAQAVEAGELFF. Written as DNA, the CDR3 is TGTGCCATTGCCCAGGCGGTGGAGGCCGGGGAGCTGTTTTTT. The chain combines TRBV10-3 with TRBJ2-2, with D possibly being TRBD2 (5 bases). The V and J ends lost 9 bases and 6 bases respectively, with 17 bases between them. CDR3 length: 14 amino acids. Germline CDR1 is ENHRY and CDR2 is SYGVKD.

V gene TRBV19 combines with J gene TRBJ2-7; 7 bases line up with TRBD1. V was pared by 7 bases and J by 4 bases, with 7 bases of the junction left unmatched. The CDR3 sequence is 13 residues long. From germline, CDR1 is LNHDA and CDR2 SQIVND (reference sequence). This CDR3 reads CASKRQGGYEQYF. As DNA, the CDR3 is TGTGCCAGTAAAAGACAGGGCGGATACGAGCAGTACTTC.

This chain uses TRBV29-1 with TRBJ2-2; 9 bases match TRBD1. Per the germline V gene, CDR1 is SQVTM and CDR2 is ANQGSEA. The V gene end was trimmed by 4 bases and the J gene end by 6 bases; junction bases not matched to a gene: 3. The CDR3 is made up of 13 amino acids. CDR3 sequence reads: CSVAQGAAGELFF. For the CDR3, the DNA is TGCAGCGTTGCACAGGGGGCGGCCGGGGAGCTGTTTTTT.

The table lists this clone with a few counts. The genes are TRBV25-1 and TRBJ2-1; D is perhaps TRBD1 (5 bases). Germline V gene lookup returns CDR1 MGHDK and CDR2 SYGVNS. This CDR3 is 14 amino acids long. Trimming removed 7 bases from V and 10 bases from J, with 20 bases in between. CDR3 sequence reads: CASTSPRLGAEQFF. CDR3 sequence (DNA): TGTGCCAGCACATCACCACGACTTGGGGCGGAGCAGTTCTTC.